This entry lists 2 T cell receptor beta chains sequenced from one sample in a study of T cell changes during pregnancy in multiple sclerosis. Assay used: immunoSEQ multiplex PCR; TCRdb lists only in-frame clones, some missing. The table has more than 65,000 clones, more than 85% seen once. Sequencing used peripheral blood, obtained in the first trimester of pregnancy. The receptors come from a female donor with multiple sclerosis, enrolled in a pregnancy study.

The chain recombines TRBV5-1 with TRBJ1-6; TRBD1 matches 9 bases. J was trimmed by 0 bases and V by 8 bases; bases with no gene match: 3. The CDR3 contains 15 residues. CDR1 SGHRS and CDR2 YFSETQ come from the germline V gene. The CDR3 DNA sequence: TGCGCCAGTGGACAGGGGAGCTCCTATAATTCACCCCTCCACTTT. This gives the protein CASGQGSSYNSPLHF.

The rearrangement joins TRBV4-1 to TRBJ2-5, with unresolved D. The germline gives CDR1 MGHRA, CDR2 YSYEKL. This CDR3 has 14 amino acids. V was cut by 1 base and J by 5 bases, with 11 bases left in between. CDR3 residues: CASSQVLSLETQYF. Here the CDR3 DNA reads TGCGCCAGCAGCCAAGTTCTCAGTCTGGAGACCCAGTACTTC.